These T cell receptor beta chains were read from a single sample in a study of T cells after somatic rescue of genetic block. TCRdb's table, derived via immunoSEQ multiplex PCR, lists solely in-frame clones and lacks some. The data contain 55,000 to 70,000 clones, 80% to 95% of them singletons. Material: peripheral blood mononuclear cells (PBMCs). These receptors were collected from a middle-aged man. Both conserved end residues are part of each CDR3. Expanded clones are given a class, and other clones once, few, many or no size at all.

J gene,V gene,clone size,CDR3 protein
TRBJ2-3,TRBV11-3,NA,CASSSGTHTWGTDTQYF
TRBJ1-4,TRBV10-3,NA,CAISEQGRKLFF
TRBJ2-7,TRBV30,NA,CAWTRGAGEQYF
TRBJ2-7,TRBV10-3,NA,CAITKEPAYEQYF
TRBJ2-7,TRBV12-5,NA,CASGLGYEQYF
TRBJ2-5,TRBV5-1,NA,CASSLADRGNQETQYF
TRBJ2-1,TRBV6-6,NA,CASRSSGQGYNEQFF
TRBJ2-2,TRBV5-1,NA,CASSLTRGGELFF
TRBJ1-1,TRBV2,NA,CASSGRVLNTEAFF
TRBJ1-2,TRBV27,NA,CASRELGTRYGDYGYTF
TRBJ1-1,TRBV6-1,NA,CASRLRGAWNTEAFF
TRBJ2-3,TRBV2,NA,CASNGRSTDTQYF
TRBJ1-1,TRBV14,NA,CASSQGLEAFF
TRBJ2-3,TRBV28,NA,CASSLDSGVRDTQYF
TRBJ2-1,TRBV5-1,NA,CASSLRSGQMDEQFF
TRBJ2-1,TRBV5-1,NA,CASSLGSSYNEQFF
TRBJ2-7,TRBV27,NA,CASSLSPVTYEQYF
TRBJ2-5,TRBV6-1,NA,CASSYVETQYF
TRBJ2-7,TRBV29-1,NA,CSVTSGSSYEQYF
TRBJ2-1,TRBV7-9,NA,CASIPAGQGSTFEQFF
TRBJ2-2,TRBV7-9,NA,CASSPAINTGELFF
TRBJ2-5,TRBV19,NA,CASSPDRRRETQYF
TRBJ1-5,TRBV4-3,NA,CASSQEVGWVNQPQHF
TRBJ2-1,TRBV7-2,NA,CASSLTARGEQFF
TRBJ2-1,TRBV9,NA,CAGGTGKIGEQFF
TRBJ2-1,TRBV5-8,NA,CASGHGTSPYNEQFF
TRBJ2-7,TRBV27,NA,CASSLYAAGGFYEQYF
TRBJ2-2,TRBV4-1,NA,CASSHPWAGGSLNTGELFF
TRBJ2-5,TRBV5-1,once,CASRSSGRVQETQYF
TRBJ1-1,TRBV6-5,NA,CASSYGWGAPNTEAFF
TRBJ2-5,TRBV7-8,NA,CASSHSRTVETQYF
TRBJ2-7,TRBV5-6,NA,CASSPQASPYEQYF
TRBJ1-2,TRBV5-8,NA,CASSLRTGRNYGYTF
TRBJ1-1,TRBV5-5,NA,CASSSESAPVAEAFF
TRBJ2-1,TRBV19,NA,CASSGRGLAGASYNEQFF
TRBJ1-5,TRBV7-9,NA,CASSTGTDNQPQHF
TRBJ2-5,TRBV27,NA,CASSFSGVQETQYF
TRBJ2-1,TRBV18,NA,CASSPLASGNNEQFF
TRBJ2-3,TRBV5-6,NA,CASSWVLAGESTDTQYF
TRBJ1-3,TRBV25-1,NA,CASSESGAGNTIYF
TRBJ1-2,TRBV4-1,NA,CASSQEVRDALWGYTF
TRBJ2-2,TRBV7-2,NA,CASSLLAGGTGGELFF
TRBJ2-3,TRBV11-2,NA,CASSLRRADTQYF
TRBJ1-2,TRBV9,NA,CASSVAARGLGYTF
TRBJ2-3,TRBV2,NA,CASSLAGSSTDTQYF
TRBJ2-3,TRBV7-2,once,CASSYSSTDTQYF
TRBJ2-3,TRBV28,NA,CASSQPGQGFTDTQYF
TRBJ2-7,TRBV4-2,NA,CASSHLPGTGYEQYF
TRBJ1-1,TRBV6-1,once,CASSGSQVLRTEAFF
TRBJ1-5,TRBV4-1,NA,CASSQEGLGPEGNQPQHF
TRBJ1-5,TRBV25-1,NA,CASSPSGYSNQPQHF
TRBJ1-5,TRBV5-8,NA,CASSGGTGERNQPQHF
TRBJ2-1,TRBV5-1,NA,CASSFSGGAVNEQFF
TRBJ1-4,TRBV10-3,NA,CATSSGSDEKLFF
TRBJ2-6,TRBV5-1,NA,CASSFGWGSGANVLTF
TRBJ1-2,TRBV10-2,few,CASSDQGARSYGYTF
TRBJ2-1,TRBV27,NA,CASTSGQSYNEQFF
TRBJ2-2,TRBV11-3,NA,CASSRDQDGELFF
TRBJ2-5,TRBV7-2,NA,CASSFGGLAGDGETQYF